This T cell receptor beta chain stems from a study of T cell repertoires in cytomegalovirus infection (dated by TCRdb to between 2018 and 2021). A note on the overall study: Because public TCR beta signatures pointed to carriage of CMV infection together with the matching HLA type, the HLA type of each donor mattered for the analysis.

General conclusions and limits of the study: The ex vivo response was dominated by HLA-C-restricted CMV-specific TCR beta clonotypes, which also provided the single most frequent clonotype in two of eight donors. In both this cohort and an independent cohort of some 350 donors, the cumulative frequency of public TCR beta family members distinguished carriers of CMV infection plus the relevant HLA type.

Data came from an Illumina HiSeq 1500. TCRdb itself trimmed the public reads at Q25 with fastp, ran MiXCR and retained productive beta chains. Rows are combined by CDR3 protein, so each entry shows the most common genes and DNA. The sample table shows roughly 630,000 distinct CDR3 sequences, and roughly 26% are seen once. Roughly 8% of the sample comes from the top ten. Regarding this clonotype: This clone's antigen is unknown. Nothing much larger sits one base from this clone, and base qualities are not available.

Sequencing was done on a sample of CD8+ T cells from PBMCs. This receptor was identified in a human donor in good health (CMV status not recorded). Some clones in this sample may be carry-over from other donors' samples.

In nucleotide form, the sequence is TGCGCCAGCAGCCAAGGGGACAACCCTGGAAACACCATATATTTT. It encodes CASSQGDNPGNTIYF. The chain uses TRBV4-1 and TRBJ1-3; TRBD1 is possibly the D segment (6 matching bases). The germline V gene sets CDR1 to MGHRA and CDR2 to YSYEKL. Taken from cysteine to phenylalanine, the CDR3 has 15 residues. Only CDR3 DNA is held: 45 bases, read in frame from base 1. Deletion took 1 base off V and 2 bases off J, with a span of 9 bases between the germline ends.